These 24 T cell receptor beta chains share one sample of origin, sequenced in a study of shared clonotypes between healthy human individuals. TCRdb's table, derived via immunoSEQ multiplex PCR, lists solely in-frame clones and lacks some. Here the sample spans more than 550,000 clones, over 55% being singletons. Source material: memory CD4+ T cells sorted from blood. Indicated subset: CD45RA-negative fraction. The source is a woman between 25 and 40 years old in good health.

As concerns this clone: It may be a read error: a sequence one base away is much more abundant. The chain links TRBV7-9 to TRBJ1-2; 7 nucleotides agree with TRBD1. Per germline, CDR1 SEHNR and CDR2 FQNEAQ (reference sequence). The CDR3 runs to 15 residues. Trimming removed 0 bases from V and 2 bases from J; junction bases left unmatched: 3. The DNA of the CDR3 is TGTGCCAGCAGCTTAGCGGAGACAGGGAACTATGGCTACACCTTC. Residues: CASSLAETGNYGYTF.

This clone was recorded at least ten times. The chain combines TRBV29-1 with TRBJ1-1; TRBD1 is a possible D gene (6 bases). Germline V gene sequence: CDR1 SQVTM, CDR2 ANQGSEA. Deletions cut 4 bases from V and 5 bases from J, with 11 bases between. CDR3 size: 12 residues. The CDR3: CSVVYRATEAFF. In nucleotides, the CDR3 is TGCAGCGTTGTTTACAGGGCTACTGAAGCTTTCTTT.

The V gene is TRBV29-1, the J gene TRBJ2-1; a possible D gene is TRBD1 (6 bases). CDR1 SQVTM and CDR2 ANQGSEA come from the germline V gene. Trimming removed 2 bases at V and 8 bases at J, with 16 bases between. The CDR3 has 14 residues. The CDR3 DNA reads as TGCAGCGTTGAAAGGCTTGGGGGCAGGGATGAGCAGTTCTTC. Protein sequence: CSVERLGGRDEQFF.

The chain links TRBV18 to TRBJ1-2, with 8 bases identical to TRBD1. V shed 0 bases and J 3 bases; nucleotides not matched to a gene: 3. The CDR3 spans 15 residues. Per the germline V gene, CDR1 is KGHSH and CDR2 is LQKENI. CDR3 in amino acids: CASSPPGTGHYGYTF. In DNA, the CDR3 is TGTGCCAGCTCACCACCGGGGACAGGACACTATGGCTACACCTTC.

This chain uses TRBV18 with TRBJ2-2; D ambiguous. V shed 6 bases and J shed 0 bases, with 11 bases lying between them. From germline, CDR1 is KGHSH and CDR2 LQKENI. The length of the CDR3 is 15 residues. In nucleotides, the CDR3 is TGTGCCAGCTCGCAGGACGCCGCGAACACCGGGGAGCTGTTTTTT. Translating it yields CASSQDAANTGELFF.

The chain carries TRBV5-4 and TRBJ1-1, with D maybe TRBD1 (6 bases). Trimming took 4 bases from V and 3 from J, leaving 16 bases between them. This CDR3 has 15 amino acids. Germline CDR1 and CDR2: SGHNT and YYREEE (reference sequence). CDR3: CASSVPGGGDTEAFF. The DNA of the CDR3 is TGTGCCAGCAGCGTGCCCGGGGGCGGGGACACTGAAGCTTTCTTT.

This chain links TRBV2 with TRBJ1-2; 7 bases are shared with TRBD1. The germline V gene has CDR1 SNHLY and CDR2 FYNNEI. The V segment lost 5 bases and the J segment 7 bases; nucleotides outside the gene matches: 4. This CDR3 has 12 residues. CDR3 coding DNA: TGTGCCAGCAGTCGCGACAGGGCTGGCTACACCTTC. Protein sequence: CASSRDRAGYTF.

This chain connects TRBV19 to TRBJ1-5, with D hard to call. The CDR3 extends over 15 amino acids. Deletions cut 5 bases from V and 1 base from J, with 12 bases between. Per germline, CDR1 LNHDA and CDR2 SQIVND (reference sequence). CDR3 bases: TGTGCCAGTAGTCTTTGGTCTGGGAGCAATCAGCCCCAGCATTTT. It codes for CASSLWSGSNQPQHF.

This chain joins TRBV6-4 and TRBJ2-5; D is possibly TRBD2 (6 bases). This CDR3 region has 15 residues. V lost 4 bases to trimming and J lost 0 bases, with 12 bases between them. The germline CDR1 and CDR2 sequences are MRHNA and SNTAGT. The CDR3 DNA follows: TGTGCCAGCAGTGCTGGGACTTCCGACCAAGAGACCCAGTACTTC. This sequence encodes CASSAGTSDQETQYF.

This clone turned up a few times. This chain uses TRBV30 with TRBJ1-4, with D perhaps matching TRBD1 (5 bases). V was cut by 7 bases and J by 8 bases, with 17 bases left in between. Germline CDR1 reads GTSNPN; CDR2 reads SVGIG (reference sequence). This CDR3 comprises 13 residues. CDR3 in amino acids: CAFNQGAREKLFF. As DNA, the CDR3 is TGTGCCTTCAATCAAGGGGCAAGGGAAAAACTGTTTTTT.

V and J are TRBV6-6 and TRBJ2-1; tentatively, D is TRBD1 (6 bases). Trimming took off 6 bases at V and 3 bases at J, with 12 bases between the two ends. The CDR3 has 14 residues. Per the germline V gene, CDR1 is MNHNY and CDR2 is SVGAGI (reference sequence). In DNA, the CDR3 is TGTGCCAGCAGCCCTGGACAGATCTACAATGAGCAGTTCTTC. As protein: CASSPGQIYNEQFF.

This rearrangement joins TRBV15 to TRBJ2-7; 8 nucleotides agree with TRBD1. Losses at the gene ends were 3 bases for V and 6 bases for J; bases not matched to a gene: 16. This CDR3 is built from 17 residues. Germline loops: CDR1 LNHNV, CDR2 YYDKDF (reference sequence). In DNA form, the CDR3 reads TGTGCCACCAGCAGTCCAGAAGGGACAGGACATTCAAGCGAGCAGTACTTC. It codes for CATSSPEGTGHSSEQYF.

This clone was seen just once. CDR3: CASSLLITEAFF. CDR3 coding DNA: TGTGCCAGCAGTTTATTGATCACTGAAGCTTTCTTT. The chain uses TRBV28 and TRBJ1-1; D unclear. V was pared by 1 base and J by 4 bases, with 4 bases between. Per the germline V gene, CDR1 is MDHEN and CDR2 is SYDVKM. There are 12 residues in the CDR3.

V gene TRBV4-1 combines with J gene TRBJ2-4, with D maybe TRBD2 (6 bases). Deletions cut 2 bases from V and 0 bases from J, with 14 bases between. Germline values: CDR1 MGHRA, CDR2 YSYEKL. The CDR3 runs 17 residues. CDR3 bases: TGCGCCAGCAGCCAAAGGGGCGGGGCTGGAGCCAAAAACATTCAGTACTTC. This codes for CASSQRGGAGAKNIQYF.

This clone was seen ten or more times. This sequence joins TRBV5-1 and TRBJ1-1, with D possibly TRBD1 on 6 matching bases. CDR3 size: 17 residues. V lost 4 bases, J lost 13 bases, and 32 bases lay in between. Germline V gene data show CDR1 as SGHRS and CDR2 as YFSETQ. The CDR3 bases are TGCGCCAGCAGCCTGGGGGCCGAGACCTTCCGGGCTCGGCAGGGTTTCTTT. It encodes CASSLGAETFRARQGFF.

V and J are TRBV5-1 and TRBJ2-1; 9 positions match TRBD1. V shed 4 bases and J 5 bases; nucleotides not matched to a gene: 10. CDR1 is SGHRS, CDR2 YFSETQ, per germline. The CDR3 runs to 16 residues. CDR3: CASSALTGQGNNEQFF. The CDR3 nucleotides are TGCGCCAGCAGCGCCTTGACGGGACAGGGTAACAATGAGCAGTTCTTC.

There are a few counts of this clone. The J gene is TRBJ2-3, the V gene TRBV28; TRBD2 matches at 9 bases. The ends lost 3 bases at V and 1 base at J; junction bases unmatched: 20. Looked up from germline, CDR1 is MDHEN and CDR2 is SYDVKM. The length of the CDR3 is 21 residues. CDR3 nucleotides: TGTGCCAGCAGTTTCCCTGGTTTCGCTAGCGGGACAGATAGAGGCACAGATACGCAGTATTTT. It encodes CASSFPGFASGTDRGTDTQYF.

This clone was observed once. This same CDR3 is encoded by further DNA sequences in the sample. In DNA, the CDR3 is TGTGCCAGCAGCCATGGGGGCCGGGGCGAGACCCAGTACTTC. Amino acid sequence: CASSHGGRGETQYF. The chain employs TRBV7-2 and TRBJ2-5, with TRBD1 as a possible D gene (6 bases). The CDR3 loop spans 14 amino acids. Germline CDR1 reads SGHTA; CDR2 reads FQGNSA. V was trimmed by 5 bases and J by 5 bases, leaving 15 bases between them.

This chain connects TRBV10-3 to TRBJ2-1, with 9 bases aligning to TRBD1. The CDR3 consists of 15 residues. Looked up from germline, CDR1 is ENHRY and CDR2 is SYGVKD. V lost 7 bases to trimming and J lost 5 bases; unmatched junction nucleotides: 9. The CDR3 here is CAITSGQGNNNEQFF. In nucleotides, the CDR3 is TGTGCCATCACGTCGGGACAGGGTAACAACAATGAGCAGTTCTTC.

The V call is TRBV29-1, the J call TRBJ2-2; 9 nucleotides line up with TRBD2. Germline CDR1 SQVTM, CDR2 ANQGSEA. V was pared by 7 bases and J by 7 bases, with 10 bases of the junction left unmatched. The CDR3 sequence is 14 residues long. This chain's CDR3 is CSGSSGSNVGELFF. The CDR3 nucleotides read TGCAGCGGGAGTAGCGGGAGTAACGTCGGGGAGCTGTTTTTT.

The V call is TRBV4-2, the J call TRBJ1-3; no reliable D call. V lost 0 bases and J lost 1, with 10 bases in between. CDR1 and CDR2 (germline): LGHNA, YNFKEQ. The CDR3 runs 16 residues. For the CDR3, the DNA is TGTGCCAGCAGCCAAGAGATTGAGGGATCTGGAAACACCATATATTTT. As protein: CASSQEIEGSGNTIYF.

The chain employs TRBV2 and TRBJ2-1; D tentatively reads TRBD1 or TRBD2 (7 bases each). The CDR3 extends over 14 amino acids. From germline, CDR1 is SNHLY and CDR2 FYNNEI. The germline V and J ends were trimmed by 7 bases and 6 bases, with 16 bases remaining between them. In DNA form, the CDR3 reads TGTGCCAGCACCCAGGGGGGGGAGGGCAATGAGCAGTTCTTC. Residues: CASTQGGEGNEQFF. Looking up the rest from reference TRBV2 and TRBJ2-1 gives the full variable domain: EPEVTQTPSHQVTQMGQEVILRCVPISNHLYFYWYRQILGQKVEFLVSFYNNEISEKSEIFDDQFSVERPDGSNFTLKIRSTKLEDSAMYFCASTQGGEGNEQFFGPGTRLTVL.

This chain joins TRBV18 and TRBJ2-7; D perhaps matches TRBD1 (5 bases). The germline V and J ends were trimmed by 2 bases and 4 bases, with 12 bases remaining between them. There are 14 residues in the CDR3. The germline V gene encodes CDR1 KGHSH and CDR2 LQKENI. CDR3: CASSPSTGTYEQYF. CDR3 coding DNA: TGTGCCAGCTCACCATCCACAGGAACATACGAGCAGTACTTC. Based on the CDR3 plus reference TRBV18 and TRBJ2-7, the full variable domain is NAGVMQNPRHLVRRRGQEARLRCSPMKGHSHVYWYRQLPEEGLKFMVYLQKENIIDESGMPKERFSAEFPKEGPSILRIQQVVRGDSAAYFCASSPSTGTYEQYFGPGTRLTVT.

The V call is TRBV30, the J call TRBJ2-1; the D is unclear. The V end was cut by 0 bases, the J end by 4 bases, with 13 bases between. This CDR3 has 15 residues. Germline values: CDR1 GTSNPN, CDR2 SVGIG (reference sequence). CDR3 nucleotides: TGTGCCTGGAGTGTTATTGCGGATCATTACAATGAGCAGTTCTTC. Translation: CAWSVIADHYNEQFF.